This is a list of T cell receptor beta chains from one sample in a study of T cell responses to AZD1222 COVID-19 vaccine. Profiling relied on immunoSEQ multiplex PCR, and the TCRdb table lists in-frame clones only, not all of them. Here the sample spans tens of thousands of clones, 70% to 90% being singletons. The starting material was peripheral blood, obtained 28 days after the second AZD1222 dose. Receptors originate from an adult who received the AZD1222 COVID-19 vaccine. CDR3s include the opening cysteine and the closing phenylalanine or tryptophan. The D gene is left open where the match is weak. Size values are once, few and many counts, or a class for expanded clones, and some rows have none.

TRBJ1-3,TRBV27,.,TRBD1,CASSRTGTISGNTIYF,TGTGCCAGCAGTCGGACAGGGACGATCTCTGGAAACACCATATATTTT
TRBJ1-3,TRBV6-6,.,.,CASSLWGGLVAGNTIYF,TGTGCCAGCAGTCTTTGGGGGGGGCTTGTGGCTGGAAACACCATATATTTT
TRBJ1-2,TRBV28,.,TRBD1,CASSLWALQGRHGYTF,TGTGCCAGCAGTTTATGGGCTCTACAGGGGAGGCATGGCTACACCTTC
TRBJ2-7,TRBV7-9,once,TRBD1,CASSTGTGGLVSFEQYF,TGTGCCAGCAGCACCGGGACAGGGGGCTTGGTGAGTTTCGAGCAGTACTTC
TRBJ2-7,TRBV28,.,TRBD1,CASSEGARYF,TGTGCCAGCAGTGAGGGGGCTCGGTACTTC
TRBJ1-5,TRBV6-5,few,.,CASSYEISNQPQHF,TGTGCCAGCAGTTATGAAATTAGCAATCAGCCCCAGCATTTT
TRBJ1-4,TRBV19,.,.,CASSAVINEKLFF,TGTGCCAGCTCGGCCGTAATTAATGAAAAACTGTTTTTT
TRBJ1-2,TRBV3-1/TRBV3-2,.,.,CASSLSELDYGYTF,TGTGCCAGCAGCCTCAGTGAATTGGACTATGGCTACACCTTC
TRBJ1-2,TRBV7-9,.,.,CASSSRPVVVYGYTF,TGTGCCAGCAGCTCCCGTCCTGTGGTGGTGTATGGCTACACCTTC
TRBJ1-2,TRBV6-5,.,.,CASSYKWAYQYGYTF,TGTGCCAGCAGTTATAAGTGGGCGTACCAATATGGCTACACCTTC
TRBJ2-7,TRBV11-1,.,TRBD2,CASSFGGDEQYF,TGTGCCAGCAGCTTTGGGGGGGACGAGCAGTACTTC
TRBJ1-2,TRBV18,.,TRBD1,CASSLLPRGRGHGYTF,TGTGCCAGCTCACTTCTCCCGCGGGGCAGGGGGCATGGCTACACCTTC
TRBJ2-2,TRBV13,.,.,CASLTNTGELFF,TGTGCCAGCTTGACGAACACCGGGGAGCTGTTTTTT
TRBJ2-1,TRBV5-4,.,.,CASSRGGVSSYNEQFF,TGTGCCAGCAGCCGAGGCGGGGTAAGCTCCTACAATGAGCAGTTCTTC
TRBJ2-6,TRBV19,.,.,CASSPSISGANVLTF,TGTGCCAGTAGTCCCTCGATCTCTGGGGCCAACGTCCTGACTTTC
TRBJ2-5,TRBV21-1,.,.,CASSLQGIQETQYF,TGTGCCAGCAGCCTACAGGGGATACAAGAGACCCAGTACTTC
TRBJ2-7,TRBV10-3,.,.,CAISEQGREQYF,TGTGCCATCAGTGAGCAGGGTCGGGAGCAGTACTTC
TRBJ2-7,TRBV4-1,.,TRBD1,CASSHYTYGTGVDNEQYF,TGCGCCAGCAGCCACTATACCTATGGGACAGGGGTTGATAACGAGCAGTACTTC
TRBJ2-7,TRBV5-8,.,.,CASSLYRVISYEQYF,TGTGCCAGCAGCTTATACAGGGTCATCTCCTACGAGCAGTACTTC
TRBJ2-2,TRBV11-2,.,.,CASSLDGGFGELFF,TGTGCCAGCAGCTTAGACGGGGGCTTCGGGGAGCTGTTTTTT
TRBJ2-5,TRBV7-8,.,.,CASSLGVPGSQETQYF,TGTGCCAGCAGCTTAGGGGTTCCGGGGAGCCAAGAGACCCAGTACTTC
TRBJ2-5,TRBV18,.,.,CASSHETVRETQYF,TGTGCCAGCTCTCATGAGACGGTCCGGGAGACCCAGTACTTC
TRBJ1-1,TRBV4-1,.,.,CASSQPNTANTEAFF,TGCGCCAGCAGCCAACCTAATACCGCGAACACTGAAGCTTTCTTT
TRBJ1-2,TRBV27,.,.,CASSPRVNYGYTF,TGTGCCAGCAGTCCCCGTGTCAACTATGGCTACACCTTC
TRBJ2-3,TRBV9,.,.,CASSVAGTDTQYF,TGTGCCAGCAGCGTAGCTGGTACAGATACGCAGTATTTT
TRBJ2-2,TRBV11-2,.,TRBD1,CASSPGTANTGELFF,TGTGCCAGCAGCCCCGGGACAGCGAACACCGGGGAGCTGTTTTTT
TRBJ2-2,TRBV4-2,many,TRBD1,CASSQGLETGGAGELFF,TGTGCCAGCAGCCAAGGTTTGGAGACAGGGGGCGCGGGGGAGCTGTTTTTT
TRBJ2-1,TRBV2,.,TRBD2,CASSPTGGNEQFF,TGTGCCAGCAGCCCCACGGGGGGCAATGAGCAGTTCTTC
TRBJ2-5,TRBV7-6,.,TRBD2,CASSTSGGAYQETQYF,TGTGCCAGCAGCACTAGCGGGGGGGCGTACCAAGAGACCCAGTACTTC
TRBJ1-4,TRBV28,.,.,CASRRGGLDEKLFF,TGTGCCAGCAGGAGGGGGGGGCTAGATGAAAAACTGTTTTTT
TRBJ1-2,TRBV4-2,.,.,CASSQDMRGYTF,TGTGCCAGCAGCCAAGATATGAGAGGCTACACCTTC
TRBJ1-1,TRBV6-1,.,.,CASTPKWNTEAFF,TGTGCCAGCACCCCTAAGTGGAACACTGAAGCTTTCTTT
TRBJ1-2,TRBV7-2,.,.,CASSLVNYGYTF,TGTGCCAGCAGCTTAGTGAACTATGGCTACACCTTC
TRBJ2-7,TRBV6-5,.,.,CASSYSYSPGYEQYF,TGTGCCAGCAGTTACTCCTATTCGCCGGGCTACGAGCAGTACTTC
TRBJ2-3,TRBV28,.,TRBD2,CASSLWTSGATDTQYF,TGTGCCAGCAGTTTATGGACTAGCGGGGCCACAGATACGCAGTATTTT
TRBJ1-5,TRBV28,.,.,CASSFGNGGNQPQHF,TGTGCCAGCAGTTTTGGGAATGGAGGCAATCAGCCCCAGCATTTT
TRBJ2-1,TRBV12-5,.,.,CASGLYSYNEQFF,TGTGCTAGTGGTTTGTACAGTTACAATGAGCAGTTCTTC
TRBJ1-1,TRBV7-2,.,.,CANKAPVGANTEAFF,TGTGCCAACAAAGCCCCAGTTGGGGCGAACACTGAAGCTTTCTTT
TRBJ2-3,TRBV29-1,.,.,CSVAFRGVYTDTQYF,TGCAGCGTTGCCTTCAGAGGAGTTTACACAGATACGCAGTATTTT
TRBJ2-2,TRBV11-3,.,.,CASSLGAAGLTGELFF,TGTGCCAGCAGCTTAGGGGCCGCAGGACTCACCGGGGAGCTGTTTTTT
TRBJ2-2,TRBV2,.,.,CASKETGANTGELFF,TGTGCCAGCAAGGAGACAGGAGCGAACACCGGGGAGCTGTTTTTT
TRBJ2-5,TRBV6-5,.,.,CASSYMGALQETQYF,TGTGCCAGCAGTTACATGGGGGCCCTCCAAGAGACCCAGTACTTC
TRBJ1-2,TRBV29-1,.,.,CSVEGPATGHYTF,TGCAGCGTTGAGGGACCGGCCACAGGCCACTACACCTTC
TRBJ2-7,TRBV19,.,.,CASSGVHEQYF,TGTGCCAGTTCAGGGGTCCACGAGCAGTACTTC
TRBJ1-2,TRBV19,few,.,CASSIDAYTGYTF,TGTGCCAGTAGTATAGACGCCTACACGGGCTACACCTTC
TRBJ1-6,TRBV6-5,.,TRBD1,CASSYLGDSNSPLHF,TGTGCCAGCAGTTATTTGGGGGACAGCAATTCACCCCTCCACTTT
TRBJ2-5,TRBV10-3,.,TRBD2,CAIRSASGGARETQYF,TGTGCCATCAGATCCGCTAGCGGGGGGGCCCGGGAGACCCAGTACTTC
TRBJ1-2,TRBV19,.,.,CASSISRTALYGYTF,TGTGCCAGTAGTATCAGCCGGACAGCCCTTTATGGCTACACCTTC
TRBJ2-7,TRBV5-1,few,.,CASSPSGYSYEQYF,TGCGCCAGCAGCCCTTCGGGTTACTCCTACGAGCAGTACTTC
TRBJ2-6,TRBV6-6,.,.,CASSDGALGANVLTF,TGTGCCAGCAGTGACGGGGCTTTAGGGGCCAACGTCCTGACTTTC
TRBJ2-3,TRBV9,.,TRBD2,CASSETSARPTDTQYF,TGTGCCAGCAGCGAAACTAGCGCCCGCCCCACAGATACGCAGTATTTT
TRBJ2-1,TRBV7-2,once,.,CASSLDILASESNEQFF,TGTGCCAGCAGCTTAGATATCTTGGCTAGCGAAAGTAATGAGCAGTTCTTC
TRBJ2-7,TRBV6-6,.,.,CASRNAGTSYEQYF,TGTGCCAGCAGGAACGCCGGGACCTCCTACGAGCAGTACTTC
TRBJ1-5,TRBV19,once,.,CASSTGPQQPQHF,TGTGCCAGTAGCACAGGTCCTCAGCAGCCCCAGCATTTT
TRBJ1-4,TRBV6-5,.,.,CASSENNEKLFF,TGTGCCAGCTCCGAAAATAATGAAAAACTGTTTTTT
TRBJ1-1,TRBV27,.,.,CASNPWVTAGTNTEAFF,TGTGCCAGCAACCCTTGGGTCACAGCCGGGACGAACACTGAAGCTTTCTTT
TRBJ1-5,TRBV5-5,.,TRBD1,CASSSRDSYSNQPQHF,TGTGCCAGCAGCTCCCGGGACAGCTATAGCAATCAGCCCCAGCATTTT
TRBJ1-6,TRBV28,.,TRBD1,CASSFPRTQGAGYNSPLHF,TGTGCCAGCAGTTTTCCCCGGACACAGGGGGCAGGTTATAATTCACCCCTCCACTTT
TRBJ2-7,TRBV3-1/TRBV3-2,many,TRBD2,CASRLGLASEQYF,TGTGCCAGCAGATTGGGACTAGCGAGTGAGCAGTACTTC